The 3 T cell receptor beta chains below were found in one sample sequenced in a study of T and B cells in COVID-19 patients. TRB rearrangements were amplified by multiplex PCR with BIOMED2 TRB-A/B primers. TCRdb ran MiXCR on the multiplex PCR reads and lists one entry per CDR3 protein. The data contain 23,000 or so distinct CDR3 sequences, around 30% of them singletons. Blood genomic DNA input for TRB amplification was about 240-500 ng. Sequencing was done on a sample of blood. These receptors all come from a human donor who had recovered from COVID-19.

This chain uses TRBV29-1 with TRBJ2-7; 9 bases agree with TRBD1. The CDR3 contains 14 residues. Germline CDR1 SQVTM, CDR2 ANQGSEA. After removal of 3 bases from V and 7 bases from J, the junction contained 10 bases not matched to a gene. The CDR3 reads CSVETGQGLGEQYF. The CDR3 DNA is TGCAGCGTTGAGACGGGACAGGGCCTAGGGGAGCAGTACTTC.

This clonotype was seen more than once but under ten times. This chain connects TRBV12-3 or TRBV12-4 to TRBJ2-7; D is possibly TRBD1 or TRBD2 (5 bases each). This CDR3 spans 14 amino acids. The V end was cut by 3 bases, the J end by 0 bases, with 9 bases between. As DNA, the CDR3 is TGTGCCAGCAGTTTGAGGGGTAACTCCTACGAGCAGTACTTC. It encodes CASSLRGNSYEQYF.

The chain carries TRBV6-5 and TRBJ1-5, with D possibly being TRBD1 (6 bases). The CDR3 loop spans 16 amino acids. Per germline, CDR1 MNHEY and CDR2 SVGAGI. Trimming shortened V by 5 bases and J by 0 bases, and 14 bases separated the two germline ends. The CDR3 here is CASSIRGDTSNQPQHF. The CDR3 region has the DNA TGTGCCAGCAGTATTCGGGGGGACACTAGCAATCAGCCCCAGCATTTT.